This T cell receptor (beta chain) was observed in a study of cytomegalovirus exposure and HLA in healthy donors. Trimming removed 0 bases from V and 1 base from J, with 3 bases in between. The CDR3 covers 14 residues. Looked up from germline, CDR1 is SNHLY and CDR2 is FYNNEI. The data were produced by immunoSEQ multiplex PCR, yet TCRdb's version contains in-frame clones alone and is incomplete. The sample records approximately 99,000 clones, around 85% being singletons. With respect to this clone: Its antigen remains unknown.

Study-wide results and limits: More than 150 TCR beta chains were listed as cytomegalovirus-associated. The tendency of first-cohort TCR clusters to co-occur in the 120 validation repertoires was identified by a subsequent analysis. The classifier reportedly diagnosed cytomegalovirus status with high sensitivity and specificity. Three CMV-associated chains proved CMV antigen-specific in vitro.

The sequenced sample was PBMCs. The chain links TRBV2 to TRBJ1-4; D unresolved. The receptor comes from a woman aged 18-29 years in good health and CMV-seronegative. CDR3 sequence reads: CASSEAVTNEKLFF. CDR3 sequence (DNA): TGTGCCAGCAGTGAAGCCGTAACTAATGAAAAACTGTTTTTT. The complete variable domain, with remaining parts taken from reference TRBV2 and TRBJ1-4, reads EPEVTQTPSHQVTQMGQEVILRCVPISNHLYFYWYRQILGQKVEFLVSFYNNEISEKSEIFDDQFSVERPDGSNFTLKIRSTKLEDSAMYFCASSEAVTNEKLFFGSGTQLSVL.